The 4 T cell receptor beta chains in this list originate from one sample, sequenced in a study of Graves' ophthalmopathy and Graves' hyperthyroidism. For repertoire sequencing, the TCR beta CDR3 regions were amplified from RNA transcripts. Second-round multiplex PCR followed a first-round RT-PCR using HTBI primers. TCRdb re-called the multiplex PCR reads with MiXCR, one entry per CDR3 protein. The sample carries around 170,000 distinct CDR3 sequences, less than 45% recorded once. Material: peripheral blood. Receptors were obtained from a woman in her thirties or forties with Graves' ophthalmopathy.

This clonotype turned up a few times. The chain carries TRBV10-2 and TRBJ2-4; D is unclear. The germline V gene encodes CDR1 WSHSY and CDR2 SAAADI. CDR3 length equals 15 residues. V was shortened by 1 base and J by 5 bases, with 12 bases between the two germline ends. CDR3 sequence reads: CASSEWSTVQNIQYF. The CDR3 DNA sequence: TGCGCCAGCAGTGAGTGGAGTACTGTACAAAACATTCAGTACTTC.

This clonotype showed up many times. This chain links TRBV27 with TRBJ1-5; D might be TRBD1 (5 bases). Germline V lookup: CDR1 MNHEY, CDR2 SMNVEV (reference sequence). The CDR3 is 14 residues long. The V end was cut by 4 bases, the J end by 2 bases, with 9 bases between. CDR3 sequence (DNA): TGTGCCAGCAGTTCTTTACAGGGCAATCAGCCCCAGCATTTT. This translates into CASSSLQGNQPQHF.

Ten or more counts support this clonotype. This chain links TRBV18 with TRBJ2-5; 7 bases are a match to TRBD2. The CDR3 extends over 17 amino acids. V shed 2 bases, J shed 1 base, and the junction held 10 bases outside the gene matches. The V gene's germline CDR1 is KGHSH and CDR2 LQKENI. This CDR3 reads CASSPGAQGGVQETQYF. Here the CDR3 DNA reads TGTGCCAGCTCACCAGGGGCCCAGGGAGGGGTCCAAGAGACCCAGTACTTC.

The V and J genes are TRBV27 and TRBJ1-6, with D unresolved. The CDR3 consists of 14 residues. The V gene's germline CDR1 is MNHEY and CDR2 SMNVEV (reference sequence). Trimming took 8 bases from V and 5 from J, leaving 13 bases between them. The CDR3 coding sequence is TGTGCCAGCGGGGAGGATAGAAATAATTCACCCCTCCACTTT. Amino acids: CASGEDRNNSPLHF.